A selection of T cell receptor beta chains follows, all from one sample in a study of cytomegalovirus exposure and HLA in healthy donors. Clones were read by immunoSEQ multiplex PCR, and TCRdb kept only the in-frame ones, dropping some. The sample carries over 130,000 clones, more than 60% recorded once. The sample taken for sequencing was PBMCs. These receptors were taken from a male donor in good health and CMV-seronegative. Each CDR3 is given without its conserved first and last residue. The D gene is left open where the match is weak. The size field is filled for only some rows; it gives once, few, many or a size class.

d_call cdr3_length v_call clone_size cdr3_aa
NA 11 TRBV29-1 few SAAGTYPYEQY
NA 11 TRBV27 NA ASSFWISDEQF
TRBD1 14 TRBV5-6 NA ASSPGTGGLSYEQY
NA 15 TRBV11-3 few ASSLGRNWARGHEQF
TRBD1 12 TRBV15 NA ATSTTGGGYGYT
NA 14 TRBV18 once ASSQKQGFTYNEQF
TRBD1 13 TRBV27 NA ASSRDRGLNTEAF
TRBD2 14 TRBV7-9 few ASSPRRGEPYYEQY
NA 11 TRBV4-1 NA ASSQGENYEQY
NA 10 TRBV6-6 few ASRGTPPEAF
NA 15 TRBV14 NA ASSHRGASSYNSPLH
NA 12 TRBV2 NA ASSEVRGNTEAF
TRBD1 14 TRBV6-5 once ASSYSGQGAHYGYT
NA 13 TRBV5-1 NA ASSYGTTNTGELF
TRBD1 16 TRBV2 NA ASSELDRGPLRESPLH
NA 13 TRBV5-4 few ASSGGGVRGSPLH
NA 14 TRBV15 NA ATSRLPPEGNTEAF
TRBD2 11 TRBV5-4 few ASSSRTSGEQF
TRBD1 11 TRBV2 NA ASSGQGGTEAF
TRBD2 16 TRBV7-2 few ASSLAGLAGDLQETQY
NA 12 TRBV7-9 NA ASSLRRGFTEAF
TRBD1 13 TRBV11-3 NA ASSLQDRHNSPLH
NA 16 TRBV7-3 NA ASSLTARVDSGANVLT
NA 14 TRBV21-1 NA ASSKVVSGGAGEQY
NA 13 TRBV15 few ATSRGAGFNEKLF
TRBD2 14 TRBV7-2 few ASSLGRSGGTDTQY
TRBD1 10 TRBV10-3 NA AISEPQGAPD
TRBD1 16 TRBV12-5 NA ASGTLGGQGARNPEAF
NA 11 TRBV11-3 few ASSLWRQETQY
NA 14 TRBV4-1 NA ASSLPGLSYNSPLH
TRBD1 11 TRBV6-5 NA ASTDREVTEAF
NA 12 TRBV30 few AFKSLLGRDTQY
TRBD1 10 TRBV29-1 NA SGRQGSGEQY
NA 14 TRBV12-1 NA ASSFRGGTTPETQY
NA 12 TRBV15 NA ATSRRRSGNTIY
NA 13 TRBV28 NA ASTLIIGGADGYT
NA 12 TRBV5-1 NA ASSPDSPNQPQH
TRBD1 11 TRBV19 once ASRDRGTETQY
TRBD1 14 TRBV29-1 NA SVETGALSGANVLT
TRBD2 14 TRBV9 NA ASSAGLASRQETQY
NA 11 TRBV27 NA ASRPGFNQPQH
NA 8 TRBV29-1 few SVAGETQY
TRBD2 13 TRBV6-1 few ASSEGLAGSYEQY
NA 13 TRBV7-2 NA ASSSETVFGRALH
TRBD1 11 TRBV19 NA ASSPGQVSPLH
NA 9 TRBV28 NA ASRYSEKLF
TRBD1 13 TRBV18 NA ASSPLEGAWETQY
NA 11 TRBV27 NA ASSLSGVQPQH
NA 11 TRBV27 few ASSPQGHYGYT
NA 10 TRBV7-2 NA ASSLSQYTQY
NA 13 TRBV4-1 few ASSQDPDRNYGYT
TRBD1 16 TRBV15 NA ATSRERQGRLSNQPQH
NA 14 TRBV10-3 NA AISVVGQSSSGGYT
NA 11 TRBV6-6 NA ASSYSEDSPLH
NA 11 TRBV5-4 NA ASSLGAGVEQF
TRBD1 12 TRBV5-1 once ASSRQGTNYEQY
TRBD2 13 TRBV7-3 few ASSSLAGGTETQY
NA 12 TRBV6-6 few ASIDSLAKNIQY
NA 12 TRBV19 NA ASSTGQPNEKLF
TRBD1 12 TRBV6-5 NA ASSYSTGDYGYT